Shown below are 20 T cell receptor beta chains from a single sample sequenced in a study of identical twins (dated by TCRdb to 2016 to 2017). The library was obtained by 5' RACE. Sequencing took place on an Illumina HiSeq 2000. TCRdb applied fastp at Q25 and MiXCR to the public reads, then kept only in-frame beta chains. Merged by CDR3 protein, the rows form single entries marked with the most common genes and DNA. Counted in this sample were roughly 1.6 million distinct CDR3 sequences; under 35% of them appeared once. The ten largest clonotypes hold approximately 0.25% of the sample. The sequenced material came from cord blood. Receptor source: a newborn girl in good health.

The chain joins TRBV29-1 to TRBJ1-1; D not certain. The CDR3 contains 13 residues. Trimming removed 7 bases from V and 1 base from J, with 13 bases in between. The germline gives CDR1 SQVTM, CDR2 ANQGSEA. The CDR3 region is CSGEADPNTEAFF. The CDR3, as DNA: TGCAGCGGAGAGGCGGATCCGAACACTGAAGCTTTCTTT.

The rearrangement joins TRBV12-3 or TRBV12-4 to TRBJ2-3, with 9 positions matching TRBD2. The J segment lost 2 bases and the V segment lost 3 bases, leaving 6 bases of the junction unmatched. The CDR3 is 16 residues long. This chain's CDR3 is CASSFQAGGPTDTQYF. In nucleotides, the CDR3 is TGTGCCAGCAGTTTTCAGGCGGGAGGGCCCACAGATACGCAGTATTTT.

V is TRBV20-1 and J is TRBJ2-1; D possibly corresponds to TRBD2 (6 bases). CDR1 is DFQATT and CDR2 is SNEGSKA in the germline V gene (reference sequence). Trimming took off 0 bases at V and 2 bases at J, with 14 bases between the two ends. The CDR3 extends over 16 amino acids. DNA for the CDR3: TGCAGTGCTAGAGATCCCCGCGGGAACCCCTACAATGAGCAGTTCTTC. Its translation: CSARDPRGNPYNEQFF.

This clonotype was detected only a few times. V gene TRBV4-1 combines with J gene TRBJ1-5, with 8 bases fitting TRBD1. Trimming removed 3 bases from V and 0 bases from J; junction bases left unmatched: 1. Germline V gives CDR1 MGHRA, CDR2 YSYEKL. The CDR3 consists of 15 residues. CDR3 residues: CASSHRGLSNQPQHF. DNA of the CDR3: TGCGCCAGCAGCCACAGGGGGCTTAGCAATCAGCCCCAGCATTTT.

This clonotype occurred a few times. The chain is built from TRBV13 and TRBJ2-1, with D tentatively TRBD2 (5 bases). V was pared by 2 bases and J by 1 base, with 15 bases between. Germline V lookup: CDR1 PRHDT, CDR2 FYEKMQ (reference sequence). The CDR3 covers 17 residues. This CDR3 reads CASSLRKQADSYNEQFF. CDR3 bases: TGTGCCAGCAGCTTAAGGAAACAAGCGGATTCCTACAATGAGCAGTTCTTC.

The CDR3 reads CAISSSGGTNQPQHF. CDR3 in DNA: TGTGCCATCAGTTCAAGTGGGGGGACCAATCAGCCCCAGCATTTT. This chain connects TRBV10-3 to TRBJ1-5; D is possibly TRBD1 (5 bases). This CDR3 region has 15 residues. V dropped 5 bases and J dropped 3 bases, with 14 bases sitting between them. Germline lookup yields CDR1 ENHRY and CDR2 SYGVKD.

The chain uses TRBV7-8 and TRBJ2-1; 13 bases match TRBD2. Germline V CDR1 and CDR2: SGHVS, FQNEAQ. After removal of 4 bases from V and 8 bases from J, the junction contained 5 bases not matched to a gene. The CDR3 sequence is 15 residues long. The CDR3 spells CASSSGLAGVDEQFF. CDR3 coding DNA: TGTGCCAGCAGCTCCGGACTAGCGGGAGTGGATGAGCAGTTCTTC.

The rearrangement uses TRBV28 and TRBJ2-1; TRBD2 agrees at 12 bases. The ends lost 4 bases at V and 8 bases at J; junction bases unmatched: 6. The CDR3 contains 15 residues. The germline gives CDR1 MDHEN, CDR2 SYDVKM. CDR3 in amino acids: CASSSLAGGQDEQFF. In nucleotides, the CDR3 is TGTGCCAGCAGTTCCCTAGCGGGAGGGCAGGATGAGCAGTTCTTC. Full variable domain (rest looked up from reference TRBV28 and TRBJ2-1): DVKVTQSSRYLVKRTGEKVFLECVQDMDHENMFWYRQDPGLGLRLIYFSYDVKMKEKGDIPEGYSVSREKKERFSLILESASTNQTSMYLCASSSLAGGQDEQFFGPGTRLTVL.

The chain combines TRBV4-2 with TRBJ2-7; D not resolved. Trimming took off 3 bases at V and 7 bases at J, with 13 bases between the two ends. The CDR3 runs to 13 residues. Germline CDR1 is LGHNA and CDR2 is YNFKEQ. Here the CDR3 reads CASSHRSNNEQYF. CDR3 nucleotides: TGTGCCAGCAGCCACCGCAGTAACAATGAGCAGTACTTC.

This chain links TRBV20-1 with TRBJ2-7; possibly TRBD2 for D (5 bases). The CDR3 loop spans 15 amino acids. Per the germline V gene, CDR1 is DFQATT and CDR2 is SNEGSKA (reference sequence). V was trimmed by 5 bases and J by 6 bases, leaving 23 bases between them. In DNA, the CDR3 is TGCAGTGCTGGACCCGGTTCCGGCAGTGAGGGCGAGCAGTACTTC. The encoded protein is CSAGPGSGSEGEQYF.

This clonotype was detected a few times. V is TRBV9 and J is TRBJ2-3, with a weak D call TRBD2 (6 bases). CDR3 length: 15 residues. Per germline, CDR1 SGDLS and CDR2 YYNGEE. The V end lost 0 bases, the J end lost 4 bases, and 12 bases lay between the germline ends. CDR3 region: CASSVDGRRADTQYF. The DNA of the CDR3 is TGTGCCAGCAGCGTAGACGGGAGAAGGGCAGATACGCAGTATTTT.

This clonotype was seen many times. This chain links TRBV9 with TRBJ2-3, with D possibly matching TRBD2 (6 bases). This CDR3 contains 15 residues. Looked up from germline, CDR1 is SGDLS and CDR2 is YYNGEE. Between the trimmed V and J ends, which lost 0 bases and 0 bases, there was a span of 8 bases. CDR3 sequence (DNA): TGTGCCAGCAGCGTAGGGGGGGTTAGCACAGATACGCAGTATTTT. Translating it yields CASSVGGVSTDTQYF.

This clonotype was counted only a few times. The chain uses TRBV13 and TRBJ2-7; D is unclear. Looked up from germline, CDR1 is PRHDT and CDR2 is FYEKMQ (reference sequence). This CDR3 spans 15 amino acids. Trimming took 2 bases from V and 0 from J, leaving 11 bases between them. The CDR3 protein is CASSLRRFDSYEQYF. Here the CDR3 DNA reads TGTGCCAGCAGCTTAAGGCGGTTTGACTCCTACGAGCAGTACTTC.

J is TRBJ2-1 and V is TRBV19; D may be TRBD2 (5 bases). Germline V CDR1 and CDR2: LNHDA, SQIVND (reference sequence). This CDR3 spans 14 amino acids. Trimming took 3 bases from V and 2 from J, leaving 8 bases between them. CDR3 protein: CASSMASPYNEQFF. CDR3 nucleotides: TGTGCCAGTAGTATGGCTAGCCCCTACAATGAGCAGTTCTTC.

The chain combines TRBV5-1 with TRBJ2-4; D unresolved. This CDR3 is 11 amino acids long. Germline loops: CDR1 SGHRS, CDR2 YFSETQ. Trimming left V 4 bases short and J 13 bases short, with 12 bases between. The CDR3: CASSPFYGQYF. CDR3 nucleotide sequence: TGCGCCAGCAGCCCTTTTTACGGGCAGTACTTC.

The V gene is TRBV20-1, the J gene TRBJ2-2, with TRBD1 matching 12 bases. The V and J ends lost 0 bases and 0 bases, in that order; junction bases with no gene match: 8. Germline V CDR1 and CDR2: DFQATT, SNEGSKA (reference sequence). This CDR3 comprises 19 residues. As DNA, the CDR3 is TGCAGTGCTAGAGATCTGGCGGGGACAGGGGGCGCGAACACCGGGGAGCTGTTTTTT. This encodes CSARDLAGTGGANTGELFF.

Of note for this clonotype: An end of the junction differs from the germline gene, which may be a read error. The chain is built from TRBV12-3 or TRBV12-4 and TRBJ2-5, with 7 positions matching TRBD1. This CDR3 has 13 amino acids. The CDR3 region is CVSSEIDRVEQYF. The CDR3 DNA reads TGTGTCAGCAGTGAAATAGACAGGGTTGAACAGTACTTC.

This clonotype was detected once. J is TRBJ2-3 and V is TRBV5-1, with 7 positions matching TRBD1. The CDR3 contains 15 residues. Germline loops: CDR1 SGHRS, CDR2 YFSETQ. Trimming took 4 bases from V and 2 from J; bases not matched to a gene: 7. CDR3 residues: CASSRGQANTDTQYF. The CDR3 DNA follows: TGCGCCAGCAGCCGTGGACAGGCGAACACAGATACGCAGTATTTT.

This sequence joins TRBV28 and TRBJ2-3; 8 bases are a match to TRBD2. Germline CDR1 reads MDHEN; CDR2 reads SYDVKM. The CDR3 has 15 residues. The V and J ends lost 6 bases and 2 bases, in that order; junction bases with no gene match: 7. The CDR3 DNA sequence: TGTGCCAGCAGCCCCATAGCGGGGTTCACAGATACGCAGTATTTT. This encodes CASSPIAGFTDTQYF.

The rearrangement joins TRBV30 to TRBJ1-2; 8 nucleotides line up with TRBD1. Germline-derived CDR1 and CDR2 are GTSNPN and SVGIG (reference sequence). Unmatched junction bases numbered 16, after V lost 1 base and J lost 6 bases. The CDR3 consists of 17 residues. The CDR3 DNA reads TGTGCCTGGAGTGGGAAGGCGACAGGGGATATTAGGAATGGCTACACCTTC. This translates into CAWSGKATGDIRNGYTF.